Below, 18 T cell receptor beta chains from the same sample are listed, as sequenced in a study of OX40 agonist ivuxolimab in advanced cancers. The data were produced by immunoSEQ multiplex PCR, yet TCRdb's version contains in-frame clones alone and is incomplete. This sample has 50,000 to 65,000 clones, with roughly 89% found just once. Sequenced here: CD4+ or CD8+ T cells sorted from blood, sampled in a trial of the OX40 agonist ivuxolimab. All receptors derive from an adult with an advanced solid tumor such as melanoma, head and neck, liver or kidney cancer.

The chain has TRBV28 and TRBJ1-4; TRBD1 aligns across 11 bases. J lost 5 bases, V lost 1 base, and 12 bases had no gene match. The CDR3 is made up of 19 amino acids. Germline V gene lookup returns CDR1 MDHEN and CDR2 SYDVKM. The CDR3 DNA reads TGTGCCAGCAGTTTATTTCTTACAGGGACAGGGGGTGAGAATGAAAAACTGTTTTTT. Its translation is CASSLFLTGTGGENEKLFF.

This chain connects TRBV15 to TRBJ2-7, with D possibly being TRBD1 (6 bases). Between the trimmed V and J ends, which lost 0 bases and 5 bases, there was a span of 14 bases. The CDR3 has 15 amino acids. Per the germline V gene, CDR1 is LNHNV and CDR2 is YYDKDF (reference sequence). The CDR3 is CATSRDLGGANEQYF. In nucleotides, the CDR3 is TGTGCCACCAGCAGAGATCTTGGGGGCGCGAACGAGCAGTACTTC. The complete variable domain, with remaining parts taken from reference TRBV15 and TRBJ2-7, reads DAMVIQNPRYQVTQFGKPVTLSCSQTLNHNVMYWYQQKSSQAPKLLFHYYDKDFNNEADTPDNFQSRRPNTSFCFLDIRSPGLGDTAMYLCATSRDLGGANEQYFGPGTRLTVT.

J is TRBJ2-3 and V is TRBV4-1; D ambiguous. Germline V gives CDR1 MGHRA, CDR2 YSYEKL. The CDR3 totals 14 residues. V gave up 1 base and J gave up 2 bases, with 7 bases separating them. CDR3 protein: CASSQVGVTDTQYF. The CDR3 coding sequence is TGCGCCAGCAGCCAAGTTGGGGTCACAGATACGCAGTATTTT.

The rearrangement links TRBV4-1 to TRBJ2-6; 11 bases line up with TRBD1. This CDR3 has 19 residues. Looked up from germline, CDR1 is MGHRA and CDR2 is YSYEKL. Trimming removed 0 bases from V and 4 bases from J; junction bases left unmatched: 8. CDR3 loop: CASSQERTGGLRGANVLTF. The CDR3 DNA sequence: TGCGCCAGCAGCCAAGAGCGGACAGGGGGCTTAAGAGGGGCCAACGTCCTGACTTTC.

This sequence joins TRBV27 and TRBJ2-7, with 7 bases aligning to TRBD1. Germline V lookup: CDR1 MNHEY, CDR2 SMNVEV (reference sequence). Losses at the gene ends were 2 bases for V and 3 bases for J; bases not matched to a gene: 13. The CDR3 is 17 amino acids. The CDR3 reads CASSLNPPGTAFYEQYF. CDR3 sequence (DNA): TGTGCCAGCAGTTTAAACCCACCCGGGACAGCCTTCTACGAGCAGTACTTC.

The gene calls are TRBV28 and TRBJ2-7; TRBD1 matches at 10 bases. V lost 3 bases and J lost 2; bases outside the gene matches: 7. The V gene's germline CDR1 is MDHEN and CDR2 SYDVKM. CDR3 size: 16 residues. CDR3 residues: CASSLTGGLGTYEQYF. The CDR3 nucleotides read TGTGCCAGCAGTTTGACAGGGGGCCTAGGGACCTACGAGCAGTACTTC.

This clone was seen just once. The gene calls are TRBV5-1 and TRBJ2-3, with TRBD1 as a possible D gene (6 bases). Germline V gene data show CDR1 as SGHRS and CDR2 as YFSETQ. The CDR3 runs to 15 residues. Trimming left V 1 base short and J 3 bases short, with 12 bases between. The CDR3 DNA follows: TGCGCCAGCAGCTTGCGTTACAGGGTTACAGATACGCAGTATTTT. Amino acid sequence: CASSLRYRVTDTQYF.

This clone is labeled as medium-sized. The chain carries TRBV27 and TRBJ1-2; 8 bases fit TRBD1. V was clipped by 6 bases and J by 5 bases; unmatched bases: 5. CDR3 size: 13 residues. CDR1 is MNHEY, CDR2 SMNVEV, per germline (reference sequence). The CDR3 reads CASSPGQGYGYTF. In DNA form, the CDR3 reads TGTGCCAGCAGCCCCGGACAGGGTTATGGCTACACCTTC.

This chain connects TRBV7-9 to TRBJ2-7; no firm D call. Germline V CDR1 and CDR2: SEHNR, FQNEAQ (reference sequence). The V gene lost 7 bases and the J gene lost 0 bases, with 16 bases spanning the gap. The CDR3 contains 15 residues. CDR3 protein: CASTSQESSSYEQYF. CDR3 nucleotide sequence: TGTGCCAGCACCTCCCAGGAGAGTAGCTCCTACGAGCAGTACTTC.

CDR3 loop: CASSPTGMNTEAFF. CDR3 DNA sequence: TGTGCCAGCAGCCCGACAGGGATGAACACTGAAGCTTTCTTT. The V gene is TRBV14, the J gene TRBJ1-1; 7 positions agree with TRBD1. Per the germline V gene, CDR1 is SGHDN and CDR2 is FVKESK. After removal of 4 bases from V and 0 bases from J, the junction contained 2 bases not matched to a gene. This CDR3 contains 14 residues.

The CDR3 nucleotides are TGTGCCAGCAGCCCCAGTCTAGGGCACACAGATACGCAGTATTTT. Translating it yields CASSPSLGHTDTQYF. V usage is TRBV9 and J usage is TRBJ2-3; D not certain. The V end was cut by 4 bases, the J end by 2 bases, with 14 bases between. Germline V gene sequence: CDR1 SGDLS, CDR2 YYNGEE. This CDR3 spans 15 amino acids.

J is TRBJ2-3 and V is TRBV27; TRBD2 matches 14 bases. From germline, CDR1 is MNHEY and CDR2 SMNVEV (reference sequence). V lost 3 bases to trimming and J lost 6 bases; unmatched junction nucleotides: 14. This CDR3 has 19 amino acids. CDR3 sequence reads: CASSFGDQWTSGGPDTQYF. The CDR3 nucleotides are TGTGCCAGCAGTTTCGGAGATCAATGGACTAGCGGGGGGCCGGATACGCAGTATTTT.

V and J are TRBV27 and TRBJ2-7; perhaps TRBD2 as D (5 bases). Germline V CDR1 and CDR2: MNHEY, SMNVEV (reference sequence). Trimming removed 2 bases at V and 4 bases at J, with 12 bases between. The CDR3 sequence is 14 residues long. In DNA form, the CDR3 reads TGTGCCAGCAGTTTAGGCCCGCCGGGGTACGAGCAGTACTTC. Amino acid sequence: CASSLGPPGYEQYF.

CDR3 protein: CASSEWEHRNTEAFF. The CDR3, as DNA: TGTGCCAGCAGTGAATGGGAACACAGGAACACTGAAGCTTTCTTT. V and J are TRBV2 and TRBJ1-1; D remains ambiguous. The V end lost 2 bases, the J end lost 1 base, and 11 bases lay between the germline ends. Germline CDR1 reads SNHLY; CDR2 reads FYNNEI. CDR3 length equals 15 residues.

The chain employs TRBV15 and TRBJ1-4; D is ambiguous. The length of the CDR3 is 15 residues. V lost 2 bases to trimming and J lost 0 bases, with 7 bases between them. CDR1 is LNHNV, CDR2 YYDKDF, per germline (reference sequence). The DNA for the CDR3 is TGTGCCACCAGCAGACGGTCTGCAACTAATGAAAAACTGTTTTTT. The encoded protein is CATSRRSATNEKLFF.

The CDR3 loop is CASSSMLETQYF. As DNA, the CDR3 is TGTGCCAGCAGCTCGATGTTGGAGACCCAGTACTTC. The V and J genes are TRBV11-2 and TRBJ2-5; D ambiguous. The V and J ends lost 4 bases and 5 bases respectively, with 8 bases between them. Looked up from germline, CDR1 is SGHAT and CDR2 is FQNNGV. The CDR3 has 12 amino acids.

This clone qualifies as medium-sized. This chain connects TRBV5-1 to TRBJ1-5, with D tentatively TRBD1 (5 bases). Germline CDR1 reads SGHRS; CDR2 reads YFSETQ. The CDR3 is 13 amino acids. Trimming shortened V by 0 bases and J by 9 bases, and 10 bases separated the two germline ends. CDR3 region: CASSLEGDRPQHF. In DNA form, the CDR3 reads TGCGCCAGCAGCTTGGAAGGGGATCGGCCCCAGCATTTT.

This chain joins TRBV27 and TRBJ2-1, with D perhaps TRBD1 or TRBD2 (6 bases each). Trimming took 3 bases from V and 7 from J, leaving 13 bases between them. The CDR3 length is 14 residues. The germline CDR1 and CDR2 sequences are MNHEY and SMNVEV (reference sequence). The CDR3 is CASSLRGAWNEQFF. Written as DNA, the CDR3 is TGTGCCAGCAGTTTGAGGGGGGCATGGAATGAGCAGTTCTTC.